One and the same sample provided the 28 T cell receptor beta chains below, sequenced in a study of OX40 agonist ivuxolimab in advanced cancers. Measured with immunoSEQ multiplex PCR; TCRdb has only the in-frame clones, and not every one. The data show about 99,000 clones, approximately 94% seen once. This specimen consisted of CD4+ or CD8+ T cells sorted from blood, obtained in a trial of the OX40 agonist ivuxolimab. The source is an adult with an advanced solid tumor such as melanoma, head and neck, liver or kidney cancer.

This chain joins TRBV6-5 and TRBJ1-2; 7 bases map to TRBD1. The CDR3 loop spans 15 amino acids. The germline CDR1 and CDR2 sequences are MNHEY and SVGAGI. V was clipped by 4 bases and J by 4 bases; unmatched bases: 9. CDR3 nucleotides: TGTGCCAGCAGTTGGGGGACAGAGGTGTCCTATGGCTACACCTTC. Amino acids: CASSWGTEVSYGYTF.

The chain couples TRBV11-2 to TRBJ2-7; D is possibly TRBD1 or TRBD2 (5 bases each). This CDR3 is 14 amino acids long. The germline V gene encodes CDR1 SGHAT and CDR2 FQNNGV. V lost 2 bases and J 3 bases, leaving 11 bases between the germline ends. Here the CDR3 reads CASSLSGTGYEQYF. The CDR3 bases are TGTGCCAGCAGCTTATCCGGGACGGGCTACGAGCAGTACTTC.

The gene calls are TRBV19 and TRBJ2-7, with a weak D call TRBD1 (6 bases). Germline-derived CDR1 and CDR2 are LNHDA and SQIVND (reference sequence). V lost 4 bases and J lost 0, with 13 bases in between. This CDR3 has 15 residues. The CDR3 bases are TGTGCCAGTAGTACCAATCGACAGGACTCCTACGAGCAGTACTTC. The encoded protein is CASSTNRQDSYEQYF.

The genes are TRBV7-9 and TRBJ2-1; D gene unclear. CDR1 and CDR2 (germline): SEHNR, FQNEAQ (reference sequence). The V end lost 5 bases, the J end lost 4 bases, and 6 bases lay between the germline ends. This CDR3 comprises 12 residues. The CDR3 protein is CASSRMYNEQFF. The CDR3 DNA sequence: TGTGCCAGCAGCCGGATGTACAATGAGCAGTTCTTC. The full variable domain, its missing parts supplied by reference TRBV7-9 and TRBJ2-1, is DTGVSQNPRHKITKRGQNVTFRCDPISEHNRLYWYRQTLGQGPEFLTYFQNEAQLEKSRLLSDRFSAERPKGSFSTLEIQRTEQGDSAMYLCASSRMYNEQFFGPGTRLTVL.

The chain carries TRBV4-1 and TRBJ1-5; D ambiguous. CDR1 MGHRA and CDR2 YSYEKL come from the germline V gene. V gave up 3 bases and J gave up 3 bases, with 12 bases separating them. This CDR3 has 15 amino acids. This CDR3 is CASSHEDRSNQPQHF. CDR3 coding DNA: TGCGCCAGCAGCCACGAAGACCGTTCCAATCAGCCCCAGCATTTT.

The chain combines TRBV7-9 with TRBJ2-3, with D possibly TRBD2 on 6 matching bases. V was shortened by 1 base and J by 5 bases, with 16 bases between the two germline ends. Germline V CDR1 and CDR2: SEHNR, FQNEAQ (reference sequence). The CDR3 is 16 residues long. The CDR3 is CASSLGPGAVQDTQYF. The CDR3 DNA reads TGTGCCAGCAGCTTAGGTCCGGGAGCGGTCCAAGATACGCAGTATTTT.

The chain carries TRBV25-1 and TRBJ2-7; a possible D gene is TRBD2 (6 bases). The CDR3 runs 16 residues. Germline CDR1 reads MGHDK; CDR2 reads SYGVNS. V was pared by 5 bases and J by 0 bases, with 17 bases between. The CDR3 coding sequence is TGTGCCAGCAGTCCGTTAGGCGGGACCCCCTCCTACGAGCAGTACTTC. It codes for CASSPLGGTPSYEQYF.

This rearrangement joins TRBV28 to TRBJ2-5; a possible D gene is TRBD1 (5 bases). This CDR3 is built from 15 residues. The ends were cut back, 6 bases at V and 5 bases at J, with 19 bases in the middle. Germline loops: CDR1 MDHEN, CDR2 SYDVKM. The chain's CDR3 is CASRLGTGWVETQYF. CDR3 coding DNA: TGTGCCAGCAGATTAGGTACAGGTTGGGTGGAGACCCAGTACTTC.

V usage is TRBV9 and J usage is TRBJ2-2; 13 bases map to TRBD2. Trimming cost V 3 bases and J 4 bases; bases outside gene matches: 9. The CDR3 is 18 residues long. The germline V gene has CDR1 SGDLS and CDR2 YYNGEE. The CDR3 bases are TGTGCCAGCAGCGATGGGACTAGCGGGATGAGTGTCACCGGGGAGCTGTTTTTT. It codes for CASSDGTSGMSVTGELFF. Supplemented by reference TRBV9 and TRBJ2-2, the full variable domain reads DSGVTQTPKHLITATGQRVTLRCSPRSGDLSVYWYQQSLDQGLQFLIQYYNGEERAKGNILERFSAQQFPDLHSELNLSSLELGDSALYFCASSDGTSGMSVTGELFFGEGSRLTVL.

V gene TRBV27 combines with J gene TRBJ2-3, with D hard to call. The ends were cut back, 9 bases at V and 6 bases at J, with 22 bases in the middle. CDR1 and CDR2 from the germline V gene are MNHEY and SMNVEV (reference sequence). The CDR3 is made up of 15 amino acids. The CDR3: CASSLWAIPLDTQYF. CDR3 nucleotides: TGTGCCAGTTCTCTATGGGCTATTCCTCTGGATACGCAGTATTTT.

The chain couples TRBV4-2 to TRBJ2-7; 7 bases fit TRBD1. CDR1 LGHNA and CDR2 YNFKEQ come from the germline V gene. The CDR3 consists of 16 residues. V dropped 2 bases and J dropped 0; count of bases not matched to a gene: 7. As DNA, the CDR3 is TGTGCCAGCAGCCAATTCGACAGGGAGAACTCCTACGAGCAGTACTTC. It codes for CASSQFDRENSYEQYF.

The chain has TRBV5-1 and TRBJ2-6; TRBD1 agrees at 9 bases. V was pared by 5 bases and J by 0 bases, with 9 bases of the junction left unmatched. Per germline, CDR1 SGHRS and CDR2 YFSETQ. This CDR3 is built from 18 residues. CDR3 coding DNA: TGCGCCAGCAGTAGGAGTGGGACAGGGACCTCTGGGGCCAACGTCCTGACTTTC. This translates into CASSRSGTGTSGANVLTF.

V gene TRBV4-2 combines with J gene TRBJ1-2; D call uncertain. CDR3 size: 16 residues. Germline lookup yields CDR1 LGHNA and CDR2 YNFKEQ. V shed 0 bases and J shed 2 bases, with 13 bases lying between them. CDR3 sequence reads: CASSQELWERNYGYTF. The CDR3 DNA reads as TGTGCCAGCAGCCAAGAGTTGTGGGAGAGAAACTATGGCTACACCTTC.

The CDR3 loop is CASSLIKGASGQPQHF. CDR3 DNA: TGTGCCAGCAGTTTAATTAAGGGGGCGTCGGGTCAGCCCCAGCATTTT. This chain links TRBV28 with TRBJ1-5, with 7 bases identical to TRBD1. The CDR3 consists of 16 residues. V was clipped by 2 bases and J by 6 bases; unmatched bases: 10. Per germline, CDR1 MDHEN and CDR2 SYDVKM.

The V and J genes are TRBV7-9 and TRBJ1-5; no reliable D call. V was pared by 5 bases and J by 4 bases, with 12 bases between. The CDR3 spans 14 residues. The germline gives CDR1 SEHNR, CDR2 FQNEAQ (reference sequence). The CDR3 is CASSALDGNQPQHF. The CDR3 nucleotides are TGTGCCAGCAGCGCCCTAGACGGTAATCAGCCCCAGCATTTT.

The chain is built from TRBV11-1 and TRBJ2-3, with 8 bases that match TRBD1. After removal of 5 bases from V and 6 bases from J, the junction contained 7 bases not matched to a gene. This CDR3 comprises 14 residues. The V gene's germline CDR1 is SGHAT and CDR2 FQDESV (reference sequence). DNA of the CDR3: TGTGCCAGCAGCACGACAGGGGCTTCGGATACGCAGTATTTT. Its protein product is CASSTTGASDTQYF.

Only one count was recorded for this clone. The CDR3 loop is CASSSPFMGLDYNEQFF. The CDR3 DNA reads as TGTGCCAGCAGTTCCCCATTTATGGGACTAGACTACAATGAGCAGTTCTTC. This chain joins TRBV28 and TRBJ2-1; 8 nucleotides line up with TRBD2. This CDR3 comprises 17 residues. Germline V gene sequence: CDR1 MDHEN, CDR2 SYDVKM. V was clipped by 4 bases and J by 3 bases; unmatched bases: 11.

This clone was recorded once. The CDR3 here is CASSPPSAYEQYF. The CDR3 nucleotides read TGTGCCAGCAGCCCACCTAGCGCTTACGAGCAGTACTTC. The chain links TRBV7-8 to TRBJ2-7, with D possibly TRBD2 on 6 matching bases. The germline V and J ends were trimmed by 5 bases and 4 bases, with 12 bases remaining between them. The CDR3 length is 13 residues. Germline V lookup: CDR1 SGHVS, CDR2 FQNEAQ.

V is TRBV11-2 and J is TRBJ2-3; TRBD2 matches 10 bases. Trimming cost V 1 base and J 5 bases; bases outside gene matches: 9. The germline CDR1 and CDR2 sequences are SGHAT and FQNNGV. The CDR3 spans 17 residues. The CDR3, as DNA: TGTGCCAGCAGCTTAGGTAGGGCTAGCGGGAGCCGAGATACGCAGTATTTT. This codes for CASSLGRASGSRDTQYF.

This CDR3 reads CAWSSSWGGSYNEQFF. In DNA form, the CDR3 reads TGTGCCTGGAGTTCCTCTTGGGGGGGGTCGTACAATGAGCAGTTCTTC. The chain joins TRBV30 to TRBJ2-1; 7 positions agree with TRBD2. Germline values: CDR1 GTSNPN, CDR2 SVGIG (reference sequence). CDR3 length: 16 residues. V was pared by 2 bases and J by 4 bases, with 11 bases of the junction left unmatched. Full variable domain (remainder filled in from reference TRBV30 and TRBJ2-1): SQTIHQWPATLVQPVGSPLSLECTVEGTSNPNLYWYRQAAGRGLQLLFYSVGIGQISSEVPQNLSASRPQDRQFILSSKKLLLSDSGFYLCAWSSSWGGSYNEQFFGPGTRLTVL.

The gene calls are TRBV2 and TRBJ2-7; D may be TRBD1 (7 bases). This CDR3 region has 13 residues. CDR1 and CDR2 from the germline V gene are SNHLY and FYNNEI. V lost 7 bases and J lost 4, with 14 bases in between. The CDR3 reads CASKQGGRYEQYF. The DNA for the CDR3 is TGTGCCAGCAAGCAGGGGGGAAGGTACGAGCAGTACTTC.

This clone occurred once. The chain uses TRBV27 and TRBJ1-3; 7 positions match TRBD1. The CDR3 length is 15 residues. The trim removed 6 bases at V and 0 bases at J, leaving 5 bases unmatched. CDR1 and CDR2 from the germline V gene are MNHEY and SMNVEV (reference sequence). CDR3 amino acids: CASRITGDSGNTIYF. In nucleotides, the CDR3 is TGTGCCAGCAGAATTACAGGGGACTCTGGAAACACCATATATTTT.

J is TRBJ2-1 and V is TRBV6-5, with 7 bases lining up with TRBD1. The V segment lost 7 bases and the J segment 6 bases; nucleotides outside the gene matches: 9. Germline-derived CDR1 and CDR2 are MNHEY and SVGAGI. The CDR3 has 14 amino acids. CDR3 in amino acids: CASIEKAGGNEQFF. CDR3 bases: TGTGCCAGCATCGAGAAGGCAGGGGGCAATGAGCAGTTCTTC.

This clone came up once. This chain links TRBV9 with TRBJ2-5; TRBD2 might be the D (5 bases). The end of the DNA fits TRBJ2-7 better, so the J call may be wrong. CDR1 SGDLS and CDR2 YYNGEE come from the germline V gene. This CDR3 has 14 amino acids. DNA of the CDR3: TGTGCCAGCAGCGTAGGGGAGCCCGGCTACGAGCAGTACTTC. This encodes CASSVGEPGYEQYF.

This clone was detected only once. V is TRBV10-3 and J is TRBJ1-1, with 9 bases matching TRBD1. CDR3 length equals 17 residues. Germline V lookup: CDR1 ENHRY, CDR2 SYGVKD. J lost 0 bases, V lost 6 bases, and 11 bases had no gene match. The CDR3 DNA reads TGTGCCATCAGCCCGGGACAGGGAGAATCCATGAACACTGAAGCTTTCTTT. It is translated as CAISPGQGESMNTEAFF.

Details on this clone: This specimen includes other DNA sequences encoding the same CDR3. The chain employs TRBV6-1 and TRBJ2-3; D is perhaps TRBD2 (5 bases). This CDR3 contains 16 residues. Per germline, CDR1 MNHNS and CDR2 SASEGT. V gave up 4 bases and J gave up 3 bases, with 17 bases separating them. As DNA, the CDR3 is TGTGCCAGCAGTGCCGGACTGGCGGGTACTACAGATACGCAGTATTTT. Protein: CASSAGLAGTTDTQYF.

The chain joins TRBV28 to TRBJ1-5, with D maybe TRBD1 (5 bases). V was trimmed by 8 bases and J by 2 bases, leaving 16 bases between them. The CDR3 consists of 15 residues. Germline loops: CDR1 MDHEN, CDR2 SYDVKM. This chain's CDR3 is CASGIRDPRNQPQHF. The CDR3 nucleotides are TGTGCCAGCGGAATCCGGGACCCACGCAATCAGCCCCAGCATTTT.

V usage is TRBV6-5 and J usage is TRBJ1-1; D is unclear. Between the trimmed V and J ends, which lost 2 bases and 3 bases, there was a span of 7 bases. From germline, CDR1 is MNHEY and CDR2 SVGAGI. This CDR3 contains 13 residues. The CDR3 spells CASSYTAYTEAFF. For the CDR3, the DNA is TGTGCCAGCAGTTACACAGCATACACTGAAGCTTTCTTT.